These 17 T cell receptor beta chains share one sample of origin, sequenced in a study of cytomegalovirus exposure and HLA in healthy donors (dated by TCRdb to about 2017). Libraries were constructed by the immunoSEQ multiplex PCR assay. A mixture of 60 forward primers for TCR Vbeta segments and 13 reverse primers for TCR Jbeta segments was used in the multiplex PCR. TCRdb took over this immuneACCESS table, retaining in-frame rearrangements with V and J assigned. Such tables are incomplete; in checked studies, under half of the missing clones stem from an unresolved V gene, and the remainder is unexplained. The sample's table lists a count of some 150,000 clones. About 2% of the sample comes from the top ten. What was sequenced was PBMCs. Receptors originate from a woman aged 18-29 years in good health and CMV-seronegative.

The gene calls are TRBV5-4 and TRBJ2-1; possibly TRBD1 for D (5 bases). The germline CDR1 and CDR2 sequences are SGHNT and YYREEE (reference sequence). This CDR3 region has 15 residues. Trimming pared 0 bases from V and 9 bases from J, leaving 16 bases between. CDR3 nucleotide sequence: TGTGCCAGCAGCTTGGGGGCAGGGCCCCAGGGTGAGCAGTTCTTC. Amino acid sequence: CASSLGAGPQGEQFF. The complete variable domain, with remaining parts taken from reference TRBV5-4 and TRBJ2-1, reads ETGVTQSPTHLIKTRGQQVTLRCSSQSGHNTVSWYQQALGQGPQFIFQYYREEENGRGNFPPRFSGLQFPNYSSELNVNALELDDSALYLCASSLGAGPQGEQFFGPGTRLTVL.

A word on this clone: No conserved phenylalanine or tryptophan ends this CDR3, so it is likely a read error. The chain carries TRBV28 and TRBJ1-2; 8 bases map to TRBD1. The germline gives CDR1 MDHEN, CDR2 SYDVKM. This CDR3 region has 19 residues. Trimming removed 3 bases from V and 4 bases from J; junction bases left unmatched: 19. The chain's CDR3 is CASSLPPLTGAGLPYGYTL. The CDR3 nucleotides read TGTGCCAGCAGTTTGCCCCCCTTGACAGGGGCGGGCCTGCCCTATGGCTACACCCTC.

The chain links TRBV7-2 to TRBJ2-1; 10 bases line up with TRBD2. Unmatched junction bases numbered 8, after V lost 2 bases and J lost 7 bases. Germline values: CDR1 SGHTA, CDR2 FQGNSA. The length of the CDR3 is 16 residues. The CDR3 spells CASSLQVAGGRNEQFF. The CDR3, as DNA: TGTGCCAGCAGCTTACAGGTAGCGGGAGGAAGGAATGAGCAGTTCTTC.

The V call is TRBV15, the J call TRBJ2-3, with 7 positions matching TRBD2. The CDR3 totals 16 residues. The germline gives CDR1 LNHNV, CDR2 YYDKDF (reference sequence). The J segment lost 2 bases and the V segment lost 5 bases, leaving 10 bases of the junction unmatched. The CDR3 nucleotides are TGTGCCACCAGCCCTCGACTAGCTTCCCCCACAGATACGCAGTATTTT. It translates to CATSPRLASPTDTQYF.

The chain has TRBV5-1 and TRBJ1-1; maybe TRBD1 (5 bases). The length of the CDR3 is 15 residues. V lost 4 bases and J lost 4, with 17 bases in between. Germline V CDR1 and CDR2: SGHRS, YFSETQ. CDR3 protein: CASSKDPGGITEAFF. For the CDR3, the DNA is TGCGCCAGCAGCAAGGACCCGGGGGGTATCACTGAAGCTTTCTTT.

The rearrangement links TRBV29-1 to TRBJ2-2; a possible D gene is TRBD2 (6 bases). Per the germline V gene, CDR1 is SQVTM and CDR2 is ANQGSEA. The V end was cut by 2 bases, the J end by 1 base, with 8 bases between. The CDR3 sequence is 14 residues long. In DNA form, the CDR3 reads TGCAGCGTTGAAAGCGGGCGGAACACCGGGGAGCTGTTTTTT. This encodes CSVESGRNTGELFF.

The CDR3 here is CANKTGGCYEQYV. The CDR3, as DNA: TGTGCCAACAAGACAGGGGGCTGTTACGAGCAGTACGTC. The genes are TRBV21-1 and TRBJ2-7; TRBD1, as called in the table, went unchecked against the DNA. TRBV21-1 is tagged as a pseudogene. The CDR3 spans 13 residues.

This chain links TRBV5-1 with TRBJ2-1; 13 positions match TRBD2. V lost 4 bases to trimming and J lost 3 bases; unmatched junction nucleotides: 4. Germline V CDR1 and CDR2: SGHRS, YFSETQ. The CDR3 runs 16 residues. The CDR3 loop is CASSPGLAGFYNEQFF. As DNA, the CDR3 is TGCGCCAGCAGCCCGGGACTAGCGGGATTCTACAATGAGCAGTTCTTC.

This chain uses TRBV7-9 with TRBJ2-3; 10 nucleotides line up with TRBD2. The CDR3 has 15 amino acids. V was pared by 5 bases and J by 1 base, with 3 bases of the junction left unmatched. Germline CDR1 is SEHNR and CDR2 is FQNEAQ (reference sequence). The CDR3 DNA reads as TGTGCCAGCAGCCTAGGACTAGCGGGCACAGATACGCAGTATTTT. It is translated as CASSLGLAGTDTQYF.

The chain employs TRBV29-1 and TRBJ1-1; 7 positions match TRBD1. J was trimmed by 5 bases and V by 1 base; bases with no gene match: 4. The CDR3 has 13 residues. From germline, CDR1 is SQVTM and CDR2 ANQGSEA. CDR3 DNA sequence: TGCAGCGTTGAAGCAGGGGGTTGGACTGAAGCTTTCTTT. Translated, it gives CSVEAGGWTEAFF.

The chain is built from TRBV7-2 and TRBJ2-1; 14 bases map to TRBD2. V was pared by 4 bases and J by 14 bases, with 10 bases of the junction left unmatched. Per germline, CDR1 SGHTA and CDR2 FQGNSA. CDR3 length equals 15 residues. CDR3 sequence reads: CASSSTSGRVGGEFF. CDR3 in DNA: TGTGCCAGCAGCTCGACTAGCGGGAGGGTAGGTGGTGAGTTCTTC.

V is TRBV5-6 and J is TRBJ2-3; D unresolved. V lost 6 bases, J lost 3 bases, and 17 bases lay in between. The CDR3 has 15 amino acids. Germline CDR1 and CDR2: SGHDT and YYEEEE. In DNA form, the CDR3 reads TGTGCCAGCACGCCTAGAGCTAGTCTGACAGATACGCAGTATTTT. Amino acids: CASTPRASLTDTQYF.

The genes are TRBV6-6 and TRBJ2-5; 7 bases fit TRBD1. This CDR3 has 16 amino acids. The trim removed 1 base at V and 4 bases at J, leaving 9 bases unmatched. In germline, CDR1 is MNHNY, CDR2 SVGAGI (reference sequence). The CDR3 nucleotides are TGTGCCAGCAGTTACTTCGGGACAGTTAGTCGAGAGACCCAGTACTTC. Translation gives CASSYFGTVSRETQYF.

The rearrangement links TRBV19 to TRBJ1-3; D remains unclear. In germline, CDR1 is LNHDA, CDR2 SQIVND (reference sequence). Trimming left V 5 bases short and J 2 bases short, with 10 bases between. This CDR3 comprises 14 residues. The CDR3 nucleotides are TGTGCCAGTAGTCCTTCGAGCCCTGGAAACACCATATATTTT. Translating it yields CASSPSSPGNTIYF.

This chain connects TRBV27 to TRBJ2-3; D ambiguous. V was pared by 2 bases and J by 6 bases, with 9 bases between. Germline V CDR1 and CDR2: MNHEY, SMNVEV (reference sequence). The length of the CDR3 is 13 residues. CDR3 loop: CASSLVIGDTQYF. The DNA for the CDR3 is TGTGCCAGCAGTTTAGTTATCGGGGATACGCAGTATTTT.

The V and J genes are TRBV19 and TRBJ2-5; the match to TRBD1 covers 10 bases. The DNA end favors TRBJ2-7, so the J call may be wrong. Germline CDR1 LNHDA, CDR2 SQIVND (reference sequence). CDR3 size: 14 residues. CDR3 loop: CASSTDRGNYEQYF. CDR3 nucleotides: TGTGCCAGTAGTACGGACAGGGGGAACTACGAGCAGTACTTC.

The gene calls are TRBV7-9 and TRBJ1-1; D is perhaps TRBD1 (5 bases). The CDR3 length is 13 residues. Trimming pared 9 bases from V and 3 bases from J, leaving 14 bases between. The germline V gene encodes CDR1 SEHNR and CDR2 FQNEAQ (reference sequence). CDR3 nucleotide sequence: TGTGCCAGTGGGGTTTGGGGGGACACTGAAGCTTTCTTT. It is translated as CASGVWGDTEAFF.